The clone carrying this TCR beta chain was recorded a few times. This sample was included in a study of identical twins. TCRdb redid the calling of the 5' RACE reads with MiXCR, one entry per CDR3 protein. This table holds approximately 500,000 distinct CDR3 sequences, roughly 26% found once. The CDR3 contains 12 residues. V lost 4 bases and J 4 bases, leaving 6 bases between the germline ends. Germline CDR1 and CDR2: SEHNR and FQNEAQ (reference sequence). A further study also used this sample, focusing on T cells expressing NK-cell markers.

The sequenced sample was CD4+ T cells sorted from blood. V is TRBV7-9 and J is TRBJ2-3; D unresolved. The receptor was isolated from a woman under 30 in good health. CDR3 nucleotide sequence: TGTGCCAGCAGCTCACTTGCAGATACGCAGTATTTT. Encoded protein: CASSSLADTQYF.